A single count supports the clone carrying this TCR beta chain. The source of the sample is a study of shared clonotypes between healthy human individuals. Looked up from germline, CDR1 is SGHAT and CDR2 is FQNNGV. V trimming: 5 bases; J trimming: 5 bases; junction bases outside the gene matches: 2. The CDR3 extends over 13 amino acids. Data came from immunoSEQ multiplex PCR; TCRdb stores just in-frame clones and leaves some out. The sample lists nearly 1,000,000 clones; 70% to 85% were seen once. This clonotype was sampled from a man aged 18 to 29 in good health. The sequenced sample consisted of memory CD4+ T cells sorted from blood. Subset indicated: CD45RA-negative fraction. The rearrangement uses TRBV11-2 and TRBJ2-2; 7 bases match TRBD1. CDR3 coding DNA: TGTGCCAGCAGCGACAGGGATACCGGGGAGCTGTTTTTT. Encoded protein: CASSDRDTGELFF.